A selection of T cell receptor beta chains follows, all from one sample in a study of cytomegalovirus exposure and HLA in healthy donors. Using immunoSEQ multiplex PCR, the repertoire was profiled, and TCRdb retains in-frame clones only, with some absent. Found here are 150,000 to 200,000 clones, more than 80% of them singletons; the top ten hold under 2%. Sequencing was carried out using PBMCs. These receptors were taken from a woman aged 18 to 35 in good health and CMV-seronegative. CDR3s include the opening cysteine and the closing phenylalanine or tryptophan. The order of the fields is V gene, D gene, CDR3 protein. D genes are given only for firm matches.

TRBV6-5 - CASSQGQRNEQFF
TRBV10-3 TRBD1 CAISGGTGYEQYF
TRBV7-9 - CSSSGTDYGYTF
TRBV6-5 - CASTRDWGNTGELFF
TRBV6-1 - CASRVVVTNTEAFF
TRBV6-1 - CASRGTPYEQYF
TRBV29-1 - CSVEDLGGSDLSTDTQYF
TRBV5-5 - CASSPWLYGSTNEQYF
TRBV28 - CASSPDLVRGYTF
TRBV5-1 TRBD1 CASSPRDRRPATNEKLFF
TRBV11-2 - CASSLSRLNTEAFF
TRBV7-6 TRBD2 CASSLALAGGRSSYNEQFF
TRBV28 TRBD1 CASSRPGQGFREQYF
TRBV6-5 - CASRRQNTGELFF
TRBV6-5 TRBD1 CASSYTAGQDTFF
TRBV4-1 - CASSQEYRYEQYF
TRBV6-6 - CASSRLSYEQYF
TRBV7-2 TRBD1 CASSSTGFTGELFF
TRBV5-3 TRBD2 CARSCPLLASGGAWVKTQYF
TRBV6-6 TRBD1 CASSSSRQGSFEQYF